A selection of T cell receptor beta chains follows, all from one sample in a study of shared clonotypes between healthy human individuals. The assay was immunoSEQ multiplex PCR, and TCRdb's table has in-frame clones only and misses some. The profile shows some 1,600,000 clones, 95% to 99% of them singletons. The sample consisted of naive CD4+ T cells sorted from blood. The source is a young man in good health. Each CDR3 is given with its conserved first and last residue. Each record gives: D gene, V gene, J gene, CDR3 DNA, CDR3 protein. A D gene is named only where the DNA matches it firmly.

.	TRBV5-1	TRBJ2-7	TGCGCCAGCCATCCTGGGCCCGGCACTTCCTACGAGCAGTACTTC	CASHPGPGTSYEQYF
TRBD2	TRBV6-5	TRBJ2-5	TGTGCCAGCAGTTCGACTAGCGGGAGTGGGAAGACCCAGTACTTC	CASSSTSGSGKTQYF
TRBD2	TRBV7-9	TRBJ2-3	TGTGCCAGCAGCTTAGCGCGCGGGAGGCGGGCAGATACGCAGTATTTT	CASSLARGRRADTQYF
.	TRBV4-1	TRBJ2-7	TGCGCCAGCAGCCAAGACCCCCGGACGCTGTCCTACGAGCAGTACTTC	CASSQDPRTLSYEQYF
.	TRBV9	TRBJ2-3	TGTGCCAGCAGCGTAGCAATCCTAGGCACAGATACGCAGTATTTT	CASSVAILGTDTQYF
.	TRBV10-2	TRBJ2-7	TGCGCCAGCACCCAAGGAGGGGTTTACGAGCAGTACTTC	CASTQGGVYEQYF
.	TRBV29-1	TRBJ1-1	TGCAGCGTTGTAGAGATCTTGGTGAACACTGAAGCTTTCTTT	CSVVEILVNTEAFF
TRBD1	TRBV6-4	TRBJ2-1	TGTGCCAGCAGCATAACGGGACAGGGGGGTAATGAGCAGTTCTTC	CASSITGQGGNEQFF
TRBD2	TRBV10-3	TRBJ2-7	TGTGCCATAACTAGCGGGATAAACGAGCAGTACTTC	CAITSGINEQYF
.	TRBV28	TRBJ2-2	TGTGCCAGCAGTTTCCTCACCGGGGAGCTGTTTTTT	CASSFLTGELFF